One sample yielded the 27 T cell receptor beta chains listed below, sequenced in a study of spatial heterogeneity in lung cancer. From the 5' RACE reads, TCRdb called clonotypes with MiXCR, one entry per CDR3 protein. This table holds 14,000 or so distinct CDR3 sequences, approximately 4.5% found once. No antigen has been assigned to these receptors. The study's findings and limits: It was found that expanded intratumoral alpha and beta TCR counts tracked tumor mutation counts.

The time point: sample taken at primary tumor resection. This material consisted of lung tumor tissue, taken at surgery. The receptors were gathered from a female donor with early-stage non-small cell lung cancer.

This clonotype was found many times. This beta chain lies outside the target of a library built for alpha chains; its clone size means little. As DNA, the CDR3 is TGTGCCAGCAGTAAACAGGGTCAAATTAACTATGGCTACACCTTC. This codes for CASSKQGQINYGYTF. This rearrangement joins TRBV6-8 to TRBJ1-2, with D possibly being TRBD1 (6 bases). The CDR3 covers 15 residues. Germline loops: CDR1 MNHGY, CDR2 SAAAGT. V was trimmed by 5 bases and J by 1 base, leaving 14 bases between them.

There are many counts of this clonotype. For a library built for alpha chains, this beta chain is a stray read; little rests on its size. Written as DNA, the CDR3 is TGTGCCAGCAGCTTGGACACCAACACCGGGGAGCTGTTTTTT. This codes for CASSLDTNTGELFF. The chain joins TRBV5-4 to TRBJ2-2; D not resolved. The CDR3 runs to 14 residues. Germline CDR1 reads SGHNT; CDR2 reads YYREEE (reference sequence). V was cut by 0 bases and J by 2 bases, with 5 bases left in between.

Within the sample, this clonotype is medium-sized. This beta chain turned up in a library designed for alpha chains; as an off-target read, its abundance says little. V and J are TRBV4-2 and TRBJ1-6; the match to TRBD1 covers 9 bases. CDR3 size: 18 residues. Germline-derived CDR1 and CDR2 are LGHNA and YNFKEQ. J was trimmed by 9 bases and V by 0 bases; bases with no gene match: 12. CDR3 coding DNA: TGTGCCAGCAGCCAAGAGGTAACACCGGGACAGGGAGGTTCACCCCTCCACTTT. Protein product: CASSQEVTPGQGGSPLHF.

This clonotype was counted at least ten times. The size of this beta chain means little, since it is a stray read in a library made for alpha chains. V and J are TRBV7-9 and TRBJ2-7; tentatively, D is TRBD1 or TRBD2 (7 bases each). The V and J ends lost 5 bases and 4 bases respectively, with 18 bases between them. The germline V gene encodes CDR1 SEHNR and CDR2 FQNEAQ (reference sequence). CDR3 length: 15 amino acids. This chain's CDR3 is CASSPTGREGYEQYF. The CDR3 DNA follows: TGTGCCAGCAGCCCGACAGGGAGGGAGGGTTACGAGCAGTACTTC.

This clonotype was detected ten times or more. This beta chain came through as a stray read in a library set up for alpha chains, and its size says little. V usage is TRBV10-3 and J usage is TRBJ2-5; D gene unclear. This CDR3 is built from 12 residues. Per the germline V gene, CDR1 is ENHRY and CDR2 is SYGVKD. With 2 bases removed from V and 5 bases from J, the gap between germline ends came to 6 bases. CDR3 DNA sequence: TGTGCCATCAGTGAGCGGTCGGAGACCCAGTACTTC. Residues: CAISERSETQYF.

Ten or more counts support this clonotype. Because the library targeted alpha chains, this beta chain is an off-target read whose size means little. The DNA for the CDR3 is TGTGCCACCAGGGGGGGGTGGACCGGGGAGCTGTTTTTT. This gives the protein CATRGGWTGELFF. V gene TRBV15 combines with J gene TRBJ2-2; 7 bases align to TRBD2. In germline, CDR1 is LNHNV, CDR2 YYDKDF (reference sequence). The junction had 3 bases not matched to a gene; V was cut back by 6 bases and J by 5 bases. This CDR3 spans 13 amino acids.

This clonotype was recorded at least ten times. The size of this beta chain means little, since it is a stray read in a library made for alpha chains. The chain recombines TRBV19 with TRBJ1-5; D is unresolved. The CDR3 has 14 amino acids. Trimming cost V 4 bases and J 3 bases, with 10 bases left between them. From germline, CDR1 is LNHDA and CDR2 SQIVND (reference sequence). The DNA for the CDR3 is TGTGCCAGTAGTAAGCGGCAGTCCAATCAGCCCCAGCATTTT. Translated: CASSKRQSNQPQHF.

At least ten counts were recorded for this clonotype. A library prepared for alpha chains yielded this beta chain as an off-target read; its size is of little meaning. This chain links TRBV5-1 with TRBJ2-1, with 9 bases lining up with TRBD2. The CDR3 runs 15 residues. Germline CDR1 and CDR2: SGHRS and YFSETQ. V lost 0 bases and J lost 4; bases outside the gene matches: 2. CDR3 residues: CASSLAAGGYNEQFF. CDR3 DNA sequence: TGCGCCAGCAGCTTGGCGGCGGGGGGGTACAATGAGCAGTTCTTC.

This clonotype was found many times. This beta chain lies outside the target of a library built for alpha chains; its clone size means little. This sequence joins TRBV5-1 and TRBJ2-3; 10 bases align to TRBD1. CDR1 and CDR2 (germline): SGHRS, YFSETQ. J was trimmed by 3 bases and V by 4 bases; bases with no gene match: 5. The CDR3 is 15 residues long. DNA for the CDR3: TGCGCCAGCAGCCCAGGGACAGGGGTGACAGATACGCAGTATTTT. Translated: CASSPGTGVTDTQYF.

By share, this clonotype counts as medium-sized. For a library built for alpha chains, this beta chain is a stray read; little rests on its size. The CDR3 is CASSAGDFGEKLFF. For the CDR3, the DNA is TGTGCCAGCAGCGCCGGGGATTTTGGAGAAAAACTGTTTTTT. The chain combines TRBV9 with TRBJ1-4; D not certain. The CDR3 has 14 amino acids. CDR1 and CDR2 (germline): SGDLS, YYNGEE. Deletions cut 3 bases from V and 8 bases from J, with 14 bases between.

This clonotype was observed a handful of times. This beta chain is an off-target read within a library intended for alpha chains, so its frequency means little. The chain recombines TRBV29-1 with TRBJ2-7; D remains ambiguous. The CDR3 totals 10 residues. CDR1 is SQVTM and CDR2 is ANQGSEA in the germline V gene. V was cut by 5 bases and J by 4 bases, with 6 bases left in between. CDR3 nucleotide sequence: TGCAGCGTTAGAAATTACGAGCAGTACTTC. Amino acid sequence: CSVRNYEQYF.

This clonotype is judged medium-sized. Because the library targeted alpha chains, this beta chain is an off-target read whose size means little. The chain links TRBV19 to TRBJ2-7; D not resolved. The CDR3 extends over 12 amino acids. The V and J ends lost 2 bases and 5 bases respectively, with 7 bases between them. Germline CDR1 reads LNHDA; CDR2 reads SQIVND (reference sequence). CDR3 amino acids: CASSIMGNEQYF. As DNA, the CDR3 is TGTGCCAGTAGTATAATGGGGAACGAGCAGTACTTC.

This clonotype was counted at least ten times. This beta chain is an unintended read in a library built for alpha chains; its size means little. The chain couples TRBV4-1 to TRBJ2-3; tentatively, D is TRBD2 (6 bases). This CDR3 is built from 15 residues. The V and J ends lost 0 bases and 8 bases respectively, with 15 bases between them. Germline CDR1 MGHRA, CDR2 YSYEKL. The chain's CDR3 is CASSQERAGWVTQYF. DNA of the CDR3: TGCGCCAGCAGCCAAGAGCGTGCGGGGTGGGTTACGCAGTATTTT.

In its sample, this clonotype was seen many times. This beta chain is an unintended read in a library built for alpha chains; its size means little. The chain couples TRBV9 to TRBJ2-7, with a weak D call TRBD1 (6 bases). The germline V gene has CDR1 SGDLS and CDR2 YYNGEE. The CDR3 is 14 amino acids. The V end lost 0 bases, the J end lost 4 bases, and 11 bases lay between the germline ends. CDR3: CASSVAGDGYEQYF. CDR3 sequence (DNA): TGTGCCAGCAGCGTAGCAGGGGATGGTTACGAGCAGTACTTC.

In its sample, this clonotype was seen many times. This beta chain came through as a stray read in a library set up for alpha chains, and its size says little. V usage is TRBV20-1 and J usage is TRBJ1-5; D is undetermined. Germline CDR1 DFQATT, CDR2 SNEGSKA (reference sequence). V lost 3 bases and J lost 0, with 6 bases in between. This CDR3 is 13 amino acids long. The DNA of the CDR3 is TGCAGTGCTAGTAGGTATAGCAATCAGCCCCAGCATTTT. This gives the protein CSASRYSNQPQHF.

This clonotype has a count of ten or more. The junction shows a germline mismatch at one end, possibly a read error. This beta chain slipped into a library made for alpha chains as a stray read, so its size is not meaningful. V gene TRBV7-9 combines with J gene TRBJ2-1, with 8 bases lining up with TRBD1. The CDR3 covers 13 residues. The germline V gene has CDR1 SEHNR and CDR2 FQNEAQ (reference sequence). CDR3: CSSSQNFRGRRFF. Written as DNA, the CDR3 is TGTTCCAGCAGCCAAAACTTCAGGGGGCGAAGGTTCTTC.

The sample holds many counts of this clonotype. Because the library targeted alpha chains, this beta chain is an off-target read whose size means little. The chain employs TRBV6-5 and TRBJ2-1, with D possibly matching TRBD1 (5 bases). Germline CDR1 MNHEY, CDR2 SVGAGI. Trimming cost V 4 bases and J 6 bases, with 16 bases left between them. The CDR3 consists of 15 residues. The CDR3 coding sequence is TGTGCCAGCAGTTCTCAGGGTTGGTCCGGCAATGAGCAGTTCTTC. It specifies CASSSQGWSGNEQFF.

This clonotype was recorded at least ten times. In a library made to pick up alpha chains, this beta chain is a stray read with a size that means little. V and J are TRBV7-2 and TRBJ2-1; D uncertain. The V gene's germline CDR1 is SGHTA and CDR2 FQGNSA. Trimming shortened V by 2 bases and J by 8 bases, and 13 bases separated the two germline ends. The CDR3 has 14 residues. The CDR3 sequence is CASSLIASKDEQFF. DNA of the CDR3: TGTGCCAGCAGCTTAATTGCCTCTAAAGATGAGCAGTTCTTC.

At least ten counts were recorded for this clonotype. This beta chain is an off-target read within a library intended for alpha chains, so its frequency means little. The rearrangement uses TRBV29-1 and TRBJ2-5; TRBD1 aligns across 9 bases. CDR3 length: 13 amino acids. After removal of 6 bases from V and 3 bases from J, the junction contained 5 bases not matched to a gene. Germline V gene data show CDR1 as SQVTM and CDR2 as ANQGSEA. This CDR3 reads CSVRDRVKETQYF. The CDR3 DNA follows: TGCAGCGTCAGGGACAGGGTGAAAGAGACCCAGTACTTC.

This clonotype is categorized as medium-sized (0.01 to 0.1%). As an off-target read in a library built for alpha chains, this beta chain has a frequency of little significance. J is TRBJ1-4 and V is TRBV20-1; weak D call: TRBD1 (5 bases). Germline lookup yields CDR1 DFQATT and CDR2 SNEGSKA (reference sequence). There are 12 residues in the CDR3. Trimming removed 0 bases from V and 8 bases from J, with 7 bases in between. CDR3 in DNA: TGCAGTGCTAGAGAGACAGAAGAAAAACTGTTTTTT. As protein: CSARETEEKLFF.

This clonotype has a handful of counts. Because this beta chain is a stray read in a library intended to capture alpha chains, its abundance should not be given much weight. The chain combines TRBV7-6 with TRBJ2-1; 12 nucleotides line up with TRBD2. J lost 7 bases, V lost 1 base, and 8 bases had no gene match. The CDR3 contains 17 residues. CDR1 is SGHVS and CDR2 is FNYEAQ in the germline V gene. This CDR3 is CASSLEASGGALNEQFF. The DNA for the CDR3 is TGTGCCAGCAGCTTAGAGGCTAGCGGGGGGGCCCTTAATGAGCAGTTCTTC.

This clonotype is judged medium-sized. This beta chain lies outside the target of a library built for alpha chains; its clone size means little. This rearrangement joins TRBV18 to TRBJ1-5; no clear D. Trimming took 3 bases from V and 0 from J, leaving 6 bases between them. This CDR3 region has 14 residues. Germline V lookup: CDR1 KGHSH, CDR2 LQKENI. This CDR3 reads CASSPQYSNQPQHF. DNA for the CDR3: TGTGCCAGCTCACCGCAGTATAGCAATCAGCCCCAGCATTTT.

This clonotype was detected many times. This beta chain represents an off-target read in a library built for alpha chains; its size is of limited meaning. The chain links TRBV6-6 to TRBJ1-1; no clear D gene. The CDR3 totals 15 residues. V lost 2 bases and J lost 0, with 10 bases in between. Germline CDR1 reads MNHNY; CDR2 reads SVGAGI (reference sequence). The CDR3 DNA reads TGTGCCAGCAGTTACCTGGCAGAAGTGAACACTGAAGCTTTCTTT. Protein sequence: CASSYLAEVNTEAFF.

This clonotype was recorded at least ten times. Because this beta chain is a stray read in a library intended to capture alpha chains, its abundance should not be given much weight. This sequence joins TRBV27 and TRBJ2-6; D gene ambiguous. V dropped 3 bases and J dropped 1 base, with 7 bases sitting between them. Germline values: CDR1 MNHEY, CDR2 SMNVEV (reference sequence). The CDR3 is made up of 15 amino acids. This CDR3 reads CASSFGQSGANVLTF. CDR3 in DNA: TGTGCCAGCAGTTTTGGGCAGTCTGGGGCCAACGTCCTGACTTTC.

The sample holds many counts of this clonotype. The size of this beta chain means little, since it is a stray read in a library made for alpha chains. The chain combines TRBV4-1 with TRBJ1-5; 7 bases are shared with TRBD1. Germline values: CDR1 MGHRA, CDR2 YSYEKL. Losses at the gene ends were 6 bases for V and 3 bases for J; bases not matched to a gene: 8. This CDR3 has 15 residues. Here the CDR3 DNA reads TGCGCCAGCAGACCGGGACAGAACCTCAATCAGCCCCAGCATTTT. It encodes CASRPGQNLNQPQHF.

This clonotype was seen repeatedly, ten times or more. Being off target in a library aimed at alpha chains, this beta chain has a size of little meaning. The rearrangement uses TRBV20-1 and TRBJ1-1, with D unresolved. Germline values: CDR1 DFQATT, CDR2 SNEGSKA (reference sequence). Trimming shortened V by 0 bases and J by 10 bases, and 15 bases separated the two germline ends. This CDR3 region has 13 residues. This CDR3 is CSAREDSLGIAFF. The CDR3 coding sequence is TGCAGTGCTAGAGAGGACTCCCTCGGGATAGCTTTCTTT.

In this sample, this clonotype turned up many times. Because this beta chain is a stray read in a library intended to capture alpha chains, its abundance should not be given much weight. The CDR3: CASRKEANYGYTF. For the CDR3, the DNA is TGCGCCAGCAGGAAGGAGGCCAACTATGGCTACACCTTC. V and J are TRBV5-1 and TRBJ1-2, with D uncertain. From germline, CDR1 is SGHRS and CDR2 YFSETQ. V dropped 5 bases and J dropped 2 bases, with 10 bases sitting between them. The length of the CDR3 is 13 residues.